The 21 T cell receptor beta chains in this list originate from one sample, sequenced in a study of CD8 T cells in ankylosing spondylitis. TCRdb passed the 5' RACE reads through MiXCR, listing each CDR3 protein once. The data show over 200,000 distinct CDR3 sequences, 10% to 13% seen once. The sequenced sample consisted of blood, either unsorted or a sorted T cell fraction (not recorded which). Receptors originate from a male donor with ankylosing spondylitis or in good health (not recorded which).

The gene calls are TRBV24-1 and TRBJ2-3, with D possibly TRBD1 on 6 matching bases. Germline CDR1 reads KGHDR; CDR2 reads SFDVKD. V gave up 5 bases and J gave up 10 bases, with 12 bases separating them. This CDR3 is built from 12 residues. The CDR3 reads CATSVPSGAQYF. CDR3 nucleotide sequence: TGTGCCACCAGTGTCCCTTCAGGGGCGCAGTATTTT.

CDR3: CASSLDFAEGVDLSNEQFF. Written as DNA, the CDR3 is TGCGCCAGCAGCTTGGATTTCGCTGAAGGGGTCGACTTAAGCAATGAGCAGTTCTTC. The rearrangement uses TRBV5-1 and TRBJ2-1, with TRBD1 as a possible D gene (5 bases). Trimming removed 0 bases at V and 6 bases at J, with 25 bases between. This CDR3 has 19 residues. The V gene's germline CDR1 is SGHRS and CDR2 YFSETQ.

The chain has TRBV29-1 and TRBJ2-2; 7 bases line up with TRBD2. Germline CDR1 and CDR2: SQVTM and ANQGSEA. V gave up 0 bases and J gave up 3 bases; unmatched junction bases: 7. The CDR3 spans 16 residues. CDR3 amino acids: CSVEEAERDHTGELFF. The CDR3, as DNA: TGCAGCGTTGAAGAGGCGGAGCGGGACCACACCGGGGAGCTGTTTTTT.

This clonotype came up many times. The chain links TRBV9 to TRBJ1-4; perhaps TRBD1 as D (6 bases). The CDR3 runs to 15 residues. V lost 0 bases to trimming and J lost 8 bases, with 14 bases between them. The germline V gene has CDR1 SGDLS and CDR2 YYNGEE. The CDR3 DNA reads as TGTGCCAGCAGCGTAGAGGGGGGAATGAGGGAAAAACTGTTTTTT. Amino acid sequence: CASSVEGGMREKLFF.

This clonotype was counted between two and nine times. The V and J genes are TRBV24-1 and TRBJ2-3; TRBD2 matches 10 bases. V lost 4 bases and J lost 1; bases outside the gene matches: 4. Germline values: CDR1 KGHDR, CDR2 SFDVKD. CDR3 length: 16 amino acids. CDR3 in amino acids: CATSDLSGGGTDTQYF. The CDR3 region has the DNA TGTGCCACCAGTGACCTGAGCGGGGGGGGCACAGATACGCAGTATTTT.

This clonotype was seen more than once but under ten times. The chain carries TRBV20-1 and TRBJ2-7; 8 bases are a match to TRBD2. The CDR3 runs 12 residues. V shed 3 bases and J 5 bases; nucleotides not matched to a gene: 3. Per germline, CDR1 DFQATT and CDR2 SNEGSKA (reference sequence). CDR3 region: CSASGGADEQYF. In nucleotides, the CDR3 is TGCAGTGCTAGCGGGGGGGCGGACGAGCAGTACTTC.

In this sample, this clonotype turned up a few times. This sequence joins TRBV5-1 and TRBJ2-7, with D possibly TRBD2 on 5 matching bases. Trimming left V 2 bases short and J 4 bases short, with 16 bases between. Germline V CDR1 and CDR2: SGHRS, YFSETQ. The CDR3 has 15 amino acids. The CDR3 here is CASSFTREAPYEQYF. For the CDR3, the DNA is TGCGCCAGCAGCTTTACCCGGGAAGCCCCATACGAGCAGTACTTC.

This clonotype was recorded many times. CDR3: CASSLRAAGGNTGELFF. DNA for the CDR3: TGTGCCAGCAGCTTACGGGCTGCGGGGGGTAACACCGGGGAGCTGTTTTTT. The V and J genes are TRBV7-2 and TRBJ2-2, with TRBD2 matching over 8 bases. This CDR3 is built from 17 residues. In germline, CDR1 is SGHTA, CDR2 FQGNSA. Losses at the gene ends were 2 bases for V and 2 bases for J; bases not matched to a gene: 7.

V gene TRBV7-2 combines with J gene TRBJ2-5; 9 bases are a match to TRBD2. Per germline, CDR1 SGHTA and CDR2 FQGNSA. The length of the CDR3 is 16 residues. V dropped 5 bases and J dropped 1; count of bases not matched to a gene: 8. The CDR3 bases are TGTGCCAGCAGCCCCTTTGGGCGGGGGGGCCAAGAGACCCAGTACTTC. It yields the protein CASSPFGRGGQETQYF.

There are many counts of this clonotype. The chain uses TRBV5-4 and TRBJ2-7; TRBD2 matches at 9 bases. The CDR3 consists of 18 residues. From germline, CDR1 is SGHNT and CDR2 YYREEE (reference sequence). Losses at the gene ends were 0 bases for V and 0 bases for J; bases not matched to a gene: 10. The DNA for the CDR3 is TGTGCCAGCAGCTTGGACCCGACTAGCGGTTCCTTCTCCTACGAGCAGTACTTC. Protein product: CASSLDPTSGSFSYEQYF.

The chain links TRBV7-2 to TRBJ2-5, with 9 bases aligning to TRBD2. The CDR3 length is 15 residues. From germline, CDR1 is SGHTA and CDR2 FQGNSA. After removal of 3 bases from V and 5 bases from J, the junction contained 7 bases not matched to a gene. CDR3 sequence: CASSFSAGGGETQYF. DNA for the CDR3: TGTGCCAGCAGCTTCTCAGCGGGGGGAGGGGAGACCCAGTACTTC.

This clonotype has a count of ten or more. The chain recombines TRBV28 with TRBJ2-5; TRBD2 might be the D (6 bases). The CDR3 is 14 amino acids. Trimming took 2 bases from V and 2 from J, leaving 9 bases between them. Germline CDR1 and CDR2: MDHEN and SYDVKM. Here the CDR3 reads CASSLLAPQETQYF. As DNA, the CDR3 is TGTGCCAGCAGTTTACTAGCGCCGCAAGAGACCCAGTACTTC.

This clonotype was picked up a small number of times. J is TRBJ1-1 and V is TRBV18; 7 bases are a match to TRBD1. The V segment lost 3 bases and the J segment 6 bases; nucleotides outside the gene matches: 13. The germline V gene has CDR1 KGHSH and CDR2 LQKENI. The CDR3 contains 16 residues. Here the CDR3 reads CASSPPTTYGTAEAFF. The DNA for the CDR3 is TGTGCCAGCTCACCCCCTACTACTTATGGGACAGCTGAAGCTTTCTTT.

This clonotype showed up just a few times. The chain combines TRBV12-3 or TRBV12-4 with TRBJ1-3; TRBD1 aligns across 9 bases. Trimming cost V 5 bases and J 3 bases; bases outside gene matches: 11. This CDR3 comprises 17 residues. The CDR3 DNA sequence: TGTGCCAGCAGTCCCGGACAGGGGCGACTTGGTGGAAACACCATATATTTT. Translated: CASSPGQGRLGGNTIYF.

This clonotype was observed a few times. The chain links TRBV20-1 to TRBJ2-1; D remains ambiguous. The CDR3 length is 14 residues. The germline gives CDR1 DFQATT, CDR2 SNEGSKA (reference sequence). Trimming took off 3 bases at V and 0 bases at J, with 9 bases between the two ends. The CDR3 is CSARTTSSYNEQFF. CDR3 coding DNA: TGCAGTGCTAGGACCACGAGCTCCTACAATGAGCAGTTCTTC.

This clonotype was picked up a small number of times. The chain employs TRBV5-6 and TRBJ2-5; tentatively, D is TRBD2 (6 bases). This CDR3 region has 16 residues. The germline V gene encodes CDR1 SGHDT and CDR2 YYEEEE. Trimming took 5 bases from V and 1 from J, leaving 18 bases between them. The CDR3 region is CASSHIVAGTQETQYF. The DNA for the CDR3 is TGTGCCAGCAGTCACATCGTGGCGGGAACCCAAGAGACCCAGTACTTC.

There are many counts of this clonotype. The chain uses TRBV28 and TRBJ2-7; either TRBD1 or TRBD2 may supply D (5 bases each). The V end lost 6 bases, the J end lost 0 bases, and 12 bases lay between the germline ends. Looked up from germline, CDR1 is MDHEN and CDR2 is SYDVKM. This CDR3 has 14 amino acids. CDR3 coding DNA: TGTGCCAGCAGACCCGGGACGGTCTCCTACGAGCAGTACTTC. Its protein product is CASRPGTVSYEQYF.

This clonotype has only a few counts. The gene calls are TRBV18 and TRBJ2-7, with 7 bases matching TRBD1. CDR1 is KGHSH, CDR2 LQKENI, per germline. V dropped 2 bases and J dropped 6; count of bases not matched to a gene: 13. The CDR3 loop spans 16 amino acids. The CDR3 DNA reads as TGTGCCAGCTCACCAGTTCTAACAGGGGCCGGGCGCGAGCAGTACTTC. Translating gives CASSPVLTGAGREQYF.

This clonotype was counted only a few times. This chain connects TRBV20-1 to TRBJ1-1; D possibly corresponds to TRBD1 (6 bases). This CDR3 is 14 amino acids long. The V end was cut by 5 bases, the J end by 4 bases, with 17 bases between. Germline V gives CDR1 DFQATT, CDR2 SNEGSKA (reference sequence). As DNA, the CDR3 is TGCAGTGCTTCCGTCCTCGGGGGCCTCACTGAAGCTTTCTTT. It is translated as CSASVLGGLTEAFF.

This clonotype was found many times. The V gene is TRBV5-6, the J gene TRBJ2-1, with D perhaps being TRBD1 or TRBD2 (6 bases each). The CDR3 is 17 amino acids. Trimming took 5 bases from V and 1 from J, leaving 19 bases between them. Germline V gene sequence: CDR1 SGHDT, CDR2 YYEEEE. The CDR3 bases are TGTGCCAGCAGTCCCTTTTTAACAGGGAGGTCCTACAATGAGCAGTTCTTC. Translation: CASSPFLTGRSYNEQFF.

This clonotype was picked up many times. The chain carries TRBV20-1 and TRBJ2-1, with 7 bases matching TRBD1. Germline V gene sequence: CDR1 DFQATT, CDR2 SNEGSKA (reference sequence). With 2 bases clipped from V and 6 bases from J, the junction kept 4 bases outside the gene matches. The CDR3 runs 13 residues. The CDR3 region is CSARRQGPNEQFF. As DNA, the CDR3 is TGCAGTGCTAGAAGACAGGGACCCAATGAGCAGTTCTTC.